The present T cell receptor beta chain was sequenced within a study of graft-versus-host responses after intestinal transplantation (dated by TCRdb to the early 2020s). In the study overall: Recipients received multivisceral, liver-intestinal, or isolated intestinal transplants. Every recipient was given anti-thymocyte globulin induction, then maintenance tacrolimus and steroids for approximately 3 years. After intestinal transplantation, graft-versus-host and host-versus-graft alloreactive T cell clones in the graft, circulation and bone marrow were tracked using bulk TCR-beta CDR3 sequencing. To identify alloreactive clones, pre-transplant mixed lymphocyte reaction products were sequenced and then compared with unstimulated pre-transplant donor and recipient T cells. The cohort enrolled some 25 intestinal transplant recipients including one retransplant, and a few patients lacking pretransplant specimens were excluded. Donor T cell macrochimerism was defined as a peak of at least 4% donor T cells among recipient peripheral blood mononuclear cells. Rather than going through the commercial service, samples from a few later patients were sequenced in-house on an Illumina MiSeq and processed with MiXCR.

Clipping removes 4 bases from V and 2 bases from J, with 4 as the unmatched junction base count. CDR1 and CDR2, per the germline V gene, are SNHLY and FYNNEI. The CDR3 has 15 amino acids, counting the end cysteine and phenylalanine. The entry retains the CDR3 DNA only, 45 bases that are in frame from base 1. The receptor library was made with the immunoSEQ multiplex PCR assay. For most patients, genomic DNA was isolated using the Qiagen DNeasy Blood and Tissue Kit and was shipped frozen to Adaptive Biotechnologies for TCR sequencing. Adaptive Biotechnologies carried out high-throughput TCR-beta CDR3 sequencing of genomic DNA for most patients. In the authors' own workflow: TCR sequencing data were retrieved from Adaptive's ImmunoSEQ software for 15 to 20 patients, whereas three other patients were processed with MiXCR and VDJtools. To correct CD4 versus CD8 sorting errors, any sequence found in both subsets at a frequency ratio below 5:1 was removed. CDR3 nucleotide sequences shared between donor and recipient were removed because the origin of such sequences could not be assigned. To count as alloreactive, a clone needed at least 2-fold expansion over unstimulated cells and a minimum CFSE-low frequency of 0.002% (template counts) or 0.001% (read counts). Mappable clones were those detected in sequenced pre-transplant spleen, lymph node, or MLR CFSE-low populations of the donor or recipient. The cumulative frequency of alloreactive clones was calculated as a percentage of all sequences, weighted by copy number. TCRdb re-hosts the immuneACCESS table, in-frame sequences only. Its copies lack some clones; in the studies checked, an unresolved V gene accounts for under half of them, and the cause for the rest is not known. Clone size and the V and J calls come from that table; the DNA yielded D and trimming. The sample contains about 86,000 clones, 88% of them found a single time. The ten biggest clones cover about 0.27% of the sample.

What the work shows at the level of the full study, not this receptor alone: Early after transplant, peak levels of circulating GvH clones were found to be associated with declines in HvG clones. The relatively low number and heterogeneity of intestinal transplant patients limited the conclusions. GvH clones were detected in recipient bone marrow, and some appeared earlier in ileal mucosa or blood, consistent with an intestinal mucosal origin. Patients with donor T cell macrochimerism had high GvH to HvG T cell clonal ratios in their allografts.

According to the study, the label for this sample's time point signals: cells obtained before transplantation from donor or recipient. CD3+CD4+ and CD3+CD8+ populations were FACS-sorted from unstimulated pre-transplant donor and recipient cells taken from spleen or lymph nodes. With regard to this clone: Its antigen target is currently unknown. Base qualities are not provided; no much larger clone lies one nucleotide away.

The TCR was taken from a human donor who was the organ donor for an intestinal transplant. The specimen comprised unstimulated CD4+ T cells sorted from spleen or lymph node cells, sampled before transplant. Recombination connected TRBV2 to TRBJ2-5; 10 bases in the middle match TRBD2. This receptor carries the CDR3 CASSAELAGQETQYF. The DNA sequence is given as TGTGCCAGCAGTGCCGAACTAGCGGGACAAGAGACCCAGTACTTC. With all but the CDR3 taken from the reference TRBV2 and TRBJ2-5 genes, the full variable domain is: EPEVTQTPSHQVTQMGQEVILRCVPISNHLYFYWYRQILGQKVEFLVSFYNNEISEKSEIFDDQFSVERPDGSNFTLKIRSTKLEDSAMYFCASSAELAGQETQYFGPGTRLLVL.